One sample yielded the 8 T cell receptor beta chains listed below, sequenced in a study of healthy donors' naive CD4 and CD8 T cells. Starting from roughly 0.55 ug of total RNA, TCR libraries were made with linear amplification. TCRdb re-called the reads through MiXCR, storing one row per CDR3 protein. The repertoire has approximately 180,000 distinct CDR3 sequences, around 74% of them found once; the top ten carry less than 2.5%. Sequencing was carried out using naive CD4+ and CD8+ T cells sorted from blood, pooled from several donors. Receptors originate from a pool of human donors in good health; the sample pools cells from several healthy donors.

This chain links TRBV6-5 with TRBJ1-3; 7 nucleotides line up with TRBD1. V lost 0 bases and J lost 7; bases outside the gene matches: 6. The germline V gene encodes CDR1 MNHEY and CDR2 SVGAGI. This CDR3 has 15 amino acids. The DNA of the CDR3 is TGTGCCAGCAGTTACTCGGGACAGCGAGGGAACACCATATATTTT. Encoded protein: CASSYSGQRGNTIYF.

The rearrangement joins TRBV19 to TRBJ1-5; 7 bases fit TRBD2. Near its end, the DNA agrees better with TRBJ2-3, so the J call may be wrong. This CDR3 is built from 12 residues. In germline, CDR1 is LNHDA, CDR2 SQIVND (reference sequence). CDR3 nucleotides: TGTGCCAGTATTGGGAGGGATCAGCCCCAGTATTTT. Its translation: CASIGRDQPQYF.

This rearrangement joins TRBV29-1 to TRBJ2-7; 9 nucleotides align to TRBD1. From germline, CDR1 is SQVTM and CDR2 ANQGSEA. The CDR3 runs 12 residues. Trimming removed 7 bases from V and 4 bases from J; junction bases left unmatched: 5. CDR3 loop: CSGTGTGYEQYF. CDR3 in DNA: TGCAGCGGAACCGGGACAGGGTACGAGCAGTACTTC.

The J gene is TRBJ1-4, the V gene TRBV30, with D tentatively TRBD1 (6 bases). There are 14 residues in the CDR3. Looked up from germline, CDR1 is GTSNPN and CDR2 is SVGIG (reference sequence). The ends were cut back, 3 bases at V and 5 bases at J, with 13 bases in the middle. This chain's CDR3 is CAWRRQAGNEKLFF. The DNA of the CDR3 is TGTGCCTGGAGGCGACAGGCGGGCAATGAAAAACTGTTTTTT.

This clonotype came up a few times. The chain employs TRBV30 and TRBJ2-7; TRBD1 matches 9 bases. This CDR3 contains 13 residues. Trimming at V came to 2 bases and at J to 2 bases, leaving 1 base not matched to a gene. From germline, CDR1 is GTSNPN and CDR2 SVGIG (reference sequence). CDR3 sequence (DNA): TGTGCCTGGAGTCGGGACAGGGCCTACGAGCAGTACTTC. Protein: CAWSRDRAYEQYF.

The chain is built from TRBV15 and TRBJ2-3; no clear D. The V end lost 3 bases, the J end lost 2 bases, and 6 bases lay between the germline ends. The CDR3 covers 13 residues. Per the germline V gene, CDR1 is LNHNV and CDR2 is YYDKDF (reference sequence). In DNA form, the CDR3 reads TGTGCCACCAGCAGGAAACCCACAGATACGCAGTATTTT. Translation: CATSRKPTDTQYF. Looking up the rest from reference TRBV15 and TRBJ2-3 gives the full variable domain: DAMVIQNPRYQVTQFGKPVTLSCSQTLNHNVMYWYQQKSSQAPKLLFHYYDKDFNNEADTPDNFQSRRPNTSFCFLDIRSPGLGDTAMYLCATSRKPTDTQYFGPGTRLTVL.

Only one count was recorded for this clonotype. This rearrangement joins TRBV27 to TRBJ1-1; 7 nucleotides agree with TRBD1. Losses at the gene ends were 7 bases for V and 0 bases for J; bases not matched to a gene: 5. The CDR3 loop spans 14 amino acids. CDR1 and CDR2 (germline): MNHEY, SMNVEV (reference sequence). CDR3 in amino acids: CASKRGQLNTEAFF. DNA for the CDR3: TGTGCCAGCAAGAGGGGACAGTTGAACACTGAAGCTTTCTTT.

This rearrangement joins TRBV28 to TRBJ1-5; D ambiguous. The length of the CDR3 is 14 residues. Germline CDR1 reads MDHEN; CDR2 reads SYDVKM. V dropped 5 bases and J dropped 0 bases, with 8 bases sitting between them. CDR3 DNA: TGTGCCAGCAGTCCTGACGGTAGCAATCAGCCCCAGCATTTT. Translation gives CASSPDGSNQPQHF. The entire variable domain, with the rest obtained from reference TRBV28 and TRBJ1-5, is as follows: DVKVTQSSRYLVKRTGEKVFLECVQDMDHENMFWYRQDPGLGLRLIYFSYDVKMKEKGDIPEGYSVSREKKERFSLILESASTNQTSMYLCASSPDGSNQPQHFGDGTRLSIL.